This T cell receptor (beta chain) was retrieved from a study of T-cell reconstitution after alpha-beta-depleted transplantation in children. V was clipped by 5 bases and J by 4 bases, with 14 bases between them. CDR1 and CDR2 from the germline V gene are SGHTA and FQGTGA. The CDR3 is made up of 14 amino acids. As it was prepared, the TCRbeta library received unique molecular identifiers. MiXCR was run by TCRdb on the PCR reads, yielding one entry per CDR3 protein. Among hundreds of thousands of distinct CDR3 sequences listed, 15% to 20% were seen once. The sequence derives from a human donor who donated a stem cell graft to a child with acute myeloid leukemia. This chain uses TRBV7-3 with TRBJ2-5; a possible D gene is TRBD2 (7 bases). The sequenced sample was PBMCs from the stem cell graft donor, obtained from the stem cell graft. CDR3 coding DNA: TGTGCCAGCAGCCCCTGGGGGGGGCGAGAGACCCAGTACTTC. Protein product: CASSPWGGRETQYF.